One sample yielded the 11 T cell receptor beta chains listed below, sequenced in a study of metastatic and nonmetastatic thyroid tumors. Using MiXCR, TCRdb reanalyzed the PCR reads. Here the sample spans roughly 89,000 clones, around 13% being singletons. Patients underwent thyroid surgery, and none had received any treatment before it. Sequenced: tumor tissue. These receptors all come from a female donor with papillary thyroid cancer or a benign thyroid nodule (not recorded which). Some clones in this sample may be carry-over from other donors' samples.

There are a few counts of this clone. CDR3 nucleotides: TGTGCCAGCCGTTCAGGGACAGGTGACAATGAGCAGTTCTTC. Translating it yields CASRSGTGDNEQFF. The chain uses TRBV28 and TRBJ2-1, with 8 nucleotides matching TRBD1. V was clipped by 8 bases and J by 5 bases; unmatched bases: 8. The V gene's germline CDR1 is MDHEN and CDR2 SYDVKM. There are 14 residues in the CDR3.

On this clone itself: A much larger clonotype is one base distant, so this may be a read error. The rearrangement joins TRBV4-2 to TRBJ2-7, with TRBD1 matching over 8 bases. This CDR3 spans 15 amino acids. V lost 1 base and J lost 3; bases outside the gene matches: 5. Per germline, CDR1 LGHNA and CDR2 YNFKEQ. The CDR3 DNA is TGTGCCAGCAGCCAAGCGTCCGACAGGGGCTACGAGCAGTACTTC. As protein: CASSQASDRGYEQYF.

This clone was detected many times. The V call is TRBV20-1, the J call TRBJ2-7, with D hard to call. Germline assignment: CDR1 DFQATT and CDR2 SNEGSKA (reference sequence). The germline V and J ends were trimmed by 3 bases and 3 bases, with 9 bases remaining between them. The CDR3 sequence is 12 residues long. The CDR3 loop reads CSASGRRYEQYF. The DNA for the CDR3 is TGCAGTGCTAGTGGCAGGCGCTACGAGCAGTACTTC.

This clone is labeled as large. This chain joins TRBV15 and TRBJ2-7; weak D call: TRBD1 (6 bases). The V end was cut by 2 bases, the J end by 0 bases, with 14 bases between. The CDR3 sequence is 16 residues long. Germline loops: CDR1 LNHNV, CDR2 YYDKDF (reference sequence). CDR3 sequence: CATSRYRDTASYEQYF. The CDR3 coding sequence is TGTGCCACCAGCAGATACCGGGACACCGCCTCCTACGAGCAGTACTTC.

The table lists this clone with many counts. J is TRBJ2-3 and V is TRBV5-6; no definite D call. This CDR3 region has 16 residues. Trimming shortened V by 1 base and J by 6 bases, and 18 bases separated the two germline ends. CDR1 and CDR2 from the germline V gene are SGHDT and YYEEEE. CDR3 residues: CASSLSHDPLQDTQYF. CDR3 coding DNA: TGTGCCAGCAGCTTGTCGCACGACCCTTTGCAGGATACGCAGTATTTT.

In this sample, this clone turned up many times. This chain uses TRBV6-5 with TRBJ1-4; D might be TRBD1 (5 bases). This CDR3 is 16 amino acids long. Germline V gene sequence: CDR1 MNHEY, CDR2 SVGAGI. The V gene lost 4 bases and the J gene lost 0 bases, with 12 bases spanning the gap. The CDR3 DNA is TGTGCCAGCAGTTCCGCGGACACCTCAACTAATGAAAAACTGTTTTTT. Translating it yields CASSSADTSTNEKLFF.

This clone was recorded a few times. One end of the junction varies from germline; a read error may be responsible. CDR3 in DNA: TGTGCCACAACCCACAGGGGGGCTAACAATGAAGCTTTCTTT. This sequence encodes CATTHRGANNEAFF. The rearrangement links TRBV6-1 to TRBJ1-1; 8 nucleotides line up with TRBD1. The CDR3 length is 14 residues. Germline CDR1 reads MNHNS; CDR2 reads SASEGT.

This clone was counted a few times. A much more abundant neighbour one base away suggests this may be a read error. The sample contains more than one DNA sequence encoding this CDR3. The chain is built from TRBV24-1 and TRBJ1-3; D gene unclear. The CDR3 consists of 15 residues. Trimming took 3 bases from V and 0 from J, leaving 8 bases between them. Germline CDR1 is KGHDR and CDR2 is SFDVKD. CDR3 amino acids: CATSDGTRSGNTIYF. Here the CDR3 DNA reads TGTGCCACCAGTGATGGTACCCGCTCTGGAAACACCATATATTTT.

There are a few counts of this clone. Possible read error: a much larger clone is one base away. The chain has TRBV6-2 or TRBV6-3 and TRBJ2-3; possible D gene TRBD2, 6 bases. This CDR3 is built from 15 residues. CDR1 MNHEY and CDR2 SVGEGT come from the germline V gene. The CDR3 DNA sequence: TGTGCCAGCAGTTACTCGCCAACTAGCACAGATACGCATTATTTT. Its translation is CASSYSPTSTDTHYF.

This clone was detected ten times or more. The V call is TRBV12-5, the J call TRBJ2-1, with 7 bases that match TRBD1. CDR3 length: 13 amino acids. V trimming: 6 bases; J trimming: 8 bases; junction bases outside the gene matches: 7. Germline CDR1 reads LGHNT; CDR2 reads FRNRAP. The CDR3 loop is CASGIGQADEQFF. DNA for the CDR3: TGTGCTAGTGGAATAGGACAGGCGGATGAGCAGTTCTTC.

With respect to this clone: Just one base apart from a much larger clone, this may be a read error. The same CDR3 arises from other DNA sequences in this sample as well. The CDR3 DNA reads TGTGCCATCAGTGTTGGGCCTCCCTGGAATGAGCAGTTCTTC. Its translation: CAISVGPPWNEQFF. V usage is TRBV10-3 and J usage is TRBJ2-1; the D is unclear. The germline CDR1 and CDR2 sequences are ENHRY and SYGVKD. The CDR3 totals 14 residues. Trimming removed 4 bases from V and 7 bases from J, with 14 bases in between.